Following are 27 T cell receptor beta chains from one sample sequenced in a study of T cell repertoires in cytomegalovirus infection. From the reads, TCRdb called clonotypes with MiXCR, one entry per CDR3 protein. The sample yields around 280,000 distinct CDR3 sequences, about 8.8% seen once. The specimen was PBMCs. These receptors all come from a human donor in good health (CMV status not recorded). Some clones in this sample may be carry-over from other donors' samples.

This clonotype was counted at least ten times. The chain couples TRBV28 to TRBJ2-7, with a weak D call TRBD1 (6 bases). Germline CDR1 reads MDHEN; CDR2 reads SYDVKM. V lost 4 bases and J 4 bases, leaving 17 bases between the germline ends. The CDR3 is made up of 15 amino acids. In nucleotides, the CDR3 is TGTGCCAGCAGTTCCCTCCAAACAGGGTTGTACGAGCAGTACGTC. Translation: CASSSLQTGLYEQYV.

Notes on this clonotype: This may be a read error, as it is one base from a much larger clone. This CDR3 reads CASRDGKELNNEQFF. As DNA, the CDR3 is TGTGCCAGCAGGGATGGGAAAGAACTTAACAATGAGCAGTTCTTC. This rearrangement joins TRBV28 to TRBJ2-1; D is undetermined. This CDR3 contains 15 residues. Trimming removed 6 bases at V and 5 bases at J, with 17 bases between. The germline gives CDR1 MDHEN, CDR2 SYDVKM. Variable domain in full (rest from reference TRBV28 and TRBJ2-1): DVKVTQSSRYLVKRTGEKVFLECVQDMDHENMFWYRQDPGLGLRLIYFSYDVKMKEKGDIPEGYSVSREKKERFSLILESASTNQTSMYLCASRDGKELNNEQFFGPGTRLTVL.

Only a few counts were recorded for this clonotype. The CDR3 is CASSSLPDRIVTGELFF. The CDR3 nucleotides read TGTGCCAGCAGCTCCCTACCGGACAGGATAGTAACCGGGGAGCTGTTTTTT. The rearrangement uses TRBV11-1 and TRBJ2-2; the match to TRBD1 covers 7 bases. Germline lookup yields CDR1 SGHAT and CDR2 FQDESV (reference sequence). The CDR3 runs to 17 residues. V gave up 4 bases and J gave up 5 bases; unmatched junction bases: 13.

This clonotype has only a few counts. The chain is built from TRBV29-1 and TRBJ2-6; D is unresolved. This CDR3 is 14 amino acids long. V dropped 4 bases and J dropped 0 bases, with 7 bases sitting between them. Germline CDR1 reads SQVTM; CDR2 reads ANQGSEA. CDR3 loop: CSVASGSGANVLTF. CDR3 sequence (DNA): TGCAGCGTTGCGAGTGGCTCTGGGGCCAACGTCCTGACTTTC.

CDR3 sequence reads: CASSFGGFQETQYF. The CDR3 nucleotides read TGTGCCAGCAGTTTTGGGGGGTTCCAAGAGACCCAGTACTTC. The chain carries TRBV28 and TRBJ2-5; perhaps TRBD2 as D (6 bases). The CDR3 extends over 14 amino acids. The germline V gene encodes CDR1 MDHEN and CDR2 SYDVKM. The V and J ends lost 3 bases and 1 base respectively, with 9 bases between them.

At least ten counts were recorded for this clonotype. The J gene is TRBJ2-2, the V gene TRBV5-6; weak D call: TRBD2 (6 bases). Germline V CDR1 and CDR2: SGHDT, YYEEEE. This CDR3 spans 16 amino acids. V was trimmed by 0 bases and J by 5 bases, leaving 14 bases between them. In nucleotides, the CDR3 is TGTGCCAGCAGCTTGGGGGAACGGGGGAGGACCGGGGAGCTGTTTTTT. Amino acid sequence: CASSLGERGRTGELFF.

This clonotype was observed at least ten times. The chain is built from TRBV7-8 and TRBJ2-7; 13 nucleotides line up with TRBD2. The CDR3 length is 19 residues. Trimming at V came to 4 bases and at J to 3 bases, leaving 15 bases not matched to a gene. CDR1 is SGHVS, CDR2 FQNEAQ, per germline. The CDR3: CASSSSGTSGAQDYYEQYF. In DNA form, the CDR3 reads TGTGCCAGCAGCTCGTCCGGGACTAGCGGGGCCCAAGATTACTACGAGCAGTACTTC.

Many counts were recorded for this clonotype. The chain joins TRBV29-1 to TRBJ2-5; D is undetermined. Trimming took off 2 bases at V and 5 bases at J, with 6 bases between the two ends. Germline V gene sequence: CDR1 SQVTM, CDR2 ANQGSEA. The CDR3 length is 11 residues. CDR3 DNA sequence: TGCAGCGTTGAACCCCTCGAGACCCAGTACTTC. Encoded protein: CSVEPLETQYF.

Many counts were recorded for this clonotype. V and J are TRBV14 and TRBJ1-1; D is unresolved. The V gene lost 0 bases and the J gene lost 0 bases, with 14 bases spanning the gap. In germline, CDR1 is SGHDN, CDR2 FVKESK. The CDR3 has 17 amino acids. CDR3 nucleotides: TGTGCCAGCAGCCAAGACCCGCCCCATATCATGAACACTGAAGCTTTCTTT. This sequence encodes CASSQDPPHIMNTEAFF.

The sample holds many counts of this clonotype. The rearrangement joins TRBV9 to TRBJ2-1, with a tentative D call TRBD1 (5 bases). The CDR3 consists of 13 residues. Looked up from germline, CDR1 is SGDLS and CDR2 is YYNGEE. V was clipped by 4 bases and J by 5 bases, with 10 bases between them. The CDR3 region has the DNA TGTGCCAGCAGCACGACAGAGGACAATGAGCAGTTCTTC. It yields the protein CASSTTEDNEQFF.

The table lists this clonotype with many counts. V and J are TRBV7-2 and TRBJ2-3, with 9 bases matching TRBD2. The V gene's germline CDR1 is SGHTA and CDR2 FQGNSA. J was trimmed by 0 bases and V by 8 bases; bases with no gene match: 3. The CDR3 has 14 residues. The CDR3 DNA reads as TGTGCCAGCTCTAGCGGGATTAGCACAGATACGCAGTATTTT. Protein product: CASSSGISTDTQYF.

This clonotype has more than one count but fewer than ten. The rearrangement uses TRBV7-9 and TRBJ1-5; 9 nucleotides align to TRBD1. Germline CDR1 and CDR2: SEHNR and FQNEAQ (reference sequence). Trimming took 5 bases from V and 9 from J; bases not matched to a gene: 8. This CDR3 has 14 residues. The CDR3 reads CASSDGTGIPPQHF. Written as DNA, the CDR3 is TGTGCCAGCAGCGACGGGACAGGGATACCGCCCCAGCATTTT.

Many counts were recorded for this clonotype. This rearrangement joins TRBV7-6 to TRBJ2-1; a possible D gene is TRBD2 (6 bases). Trimming shortened V by 4 bases and J by 6 bases, and 16 bases separated the two germline ends. The germline V gene has CDR1 SGHVS and CDR2 FNYEAQ. The CDR3 length is 15 residues. The CDR3 loop reads CASSSGTLWANEQFF. The CDR3 nucleotides are TGTGCCAGCAGCTCAGGGACTCTTTGGGCCAATGAGCAGTTCTTC.

This clonotype was seen just once. The chain links TRBV28 to TRBJ2-1; 10 nucleotides align to TRBD1. The CDR3 has 16 amino acids. The germline V gene encodes CDR1 MDHEN and CDR2 SYDVKM. J was trimmed by 10 bases and V by 6 bases; bases with no gene match: 15. Here the CDR3 reads CASSPAPGTGANEQFF. CDR3 coding DNA: TGTGCCAGCAGCCCCGCGCCCGGGACAGGGGCAAACGAGCAGTTCTTC.

The V and J genes are TRBV19 and TRBJ2-3, with 9 bases that match TRBD2. Germline CDR1 reads LNHDA; CDR2 reads SQIVND (reference sequence). The CDR3 covers 15 residues. J gave up 2 bases and V 7 bases, and 7 bases lay outside the gene matches. CDR3 DNA: TGTGCCAGTAAGAGCGGGGGGATCTTCACAGATACGCAGTATTTT. Translated, it gives CASKSGGIFTDTQYF.

The genes are TRBV10-3 and TRBJ2-7; D is perhaps TRBD1 (6 bases). The CDR3 totals 13 residues. V was cut by 6 bases and J by 2 bases, with 11 bases left in between. Germline V gene sequence: CDR1 ENHRY, CDR2 SYGVKD. CDR3 loop: CAISVGTPYEQYF. CDR3 coding DNA: TGTGCCATCAGCGTCGGGACACCCTACGAGCAGTACTTC.

The rearrangement links TRBV20-1 to TRBJ2-5; TRBD1 or TRBD2 may be the D gene (5 bases each). With 6 bases removed from V and 4 bases from J, the gap between germline ends came to 18 bases. Germline assignment: CDR1 DFQATT and CDR2 SNEGSKA (reference sequence). There are 14 residues in the CDR3. CDR3 protein: CSAVPLRAGETQYF. CDR3 bases: TGCAGTGCAGTCCCCCTCAGGGCGGGAGAGACCCAGTACTTC.

This clonotype showed up many times. V is TRBV19 and J is TRBJ1-5; D is ambiguous. The CDR3 contains 15 residues. From germline, CDR1 is LNHDA and CDR2 SQIVND (reference sequence). V lost 0 bases and J 11 bases, leaving 17 bases between the germline ends. The CDR3 nucleotides are TGTGCCAGTAGTATAGATCCCCCCCTGCTATCGGCCCAGCATTTT. Residues: CASSIDPPLLSAQHF.

At least ten counts were recorded for this clonotype. This chain uses TRBV2 with TRBJ2-3; a possible D gene is TRBD2 (5 bases). The CDR3 is 10 residues long. Trimming took off 4 bases at V and 9 bases at J, with 5 bases between the two ends. From germline, CDR1 is SNHLY and CDR2 FYNNEI. The CDR3 DNA follows: TGTGCCAGCAGTGGGAGGACGCAGTATTTT. Translated: CASSGRTQYF.

This clonotype was recorded many times. The chain carries TRBV6-1 and TRBJ1-6; perhaps TRBD1 as D (5 bases). V was shortened by 2 bases and J by 7 bases, with 15 bases between the two germline ends. The CDR3 loop spans 16 amino acids. Germline CDR1 is MNHNS and CDR2 is SASEGT. The CDR3: CASSEQGMGRNSPLHF. The CDR3 bases are TGTGCCAGCAGTGAACAGGGTATGGGGCGAAATTCACCCCTCCACTTT.

In its sample, this clonotype was seen many times. The chain links TRBV5-1 to TRBJ2-6; D is unclear. V was trimmed by 0 bases and J by 2 bases, leaving 15 bases between them. CDR3 length: 18 residues. Germline V gives CDR1 SGHRS, CDR2 YFSETQ. CDR3 amino acids: CASSLASGRAAGANVLTF. The CDR3 DNA sequence: TGCGCCAGCAGCTTGGCCTCGGGTAGGGCCGCTGGGGCCAACGTCCTGACTTTC. Looking up the rest from reference TRBV5-1 and TRBJ2-6 gives the full variable domain: KAGVTQTPRYLIKTRGQQVTLSCSPISGHRSVSWYQQTPGQGLQFLFEYFSETQRNKGNFPGRFSGRQFSNSRSEMNVSTLELGDSALYLCASSLASGRAAGANVLTFGAGSRLTVL.

Turning to this clonotype: This may be a read error, as it is one base from a much larger clone. This chain links TRBV2 with TRBJ2-2, with no clear D. The CDR3 extends over 10 amino acids. V lost 6 bases to trimming and J lost 6 bases, with 2 bases between them. Germline lookup yields CDR1 SNHLY and CDR2 FYNNEI. The CDR3 loop is CASRSGELFF. The CDR3 bases are TGTGCCAGCAGATCCGGGGAGCTGTTTTTT.

This clonotype was seen many times. The chain has TRBV18 and TRBJ2-5; TRBD2 matches at 8 bases. The CDR3 is 13 amino acids. The trim removed 8 bases at V and 5 bases at J, leaving 7 bases unmatched. Germline V gene lookup returns CDR1 KGHSH and CDR2 LQKENI. The CDR3 spells CASTAGGVETQYF. CDR3 bases: TGTGCCAGCACCGCGGGGGGAGTGGAGACCCAGTACTTC.

This clonotype was seen repeatedly, ten times or more. The V and J genes are TRBV6-5 and TRBJ2-1, with D possibly matching TRBD1 (5 bases). Germline V gene sequence: CDR1 MNHEY, CDR2 SVGAGI. The CDR3 is made up of 15 amino acids. Trimming cost V 0 bases and J 7 bases, with 13 bases left between them. The CDR3 nucleotides are TGTGCCAGCAGTTACTCTGGGGCAGGGCGGAATGAGCAGTTCTTC. This sequence encodes CASSYSGAGRNEQFF.

This clonotype was detected ten times or more. The V call is TRBV5-6, the J call TRBJ2-7; tentative D call: TRBD1 (6 bases). The length of the CDR3 is 13 residues. Between the trimmed V and J ends, which lost 4 bases and 1 base, there was a span of 9 bases. Germline loops: CDR1 SGHDT, CDR2 YYEEEE. CDR3 sequence (DNA): TGTGCCAGCAGCGTCGACAGGTCCTACGAGCAGTACGTC. It translates to CASSVDRSYEQYV.

The chain uses TRBV12-5 and TRBJ1-2; 10 nucleotides align to TRBD1. Germline values: CDR1 LGHNT, CDR2 FRNRAP. V gave up 5 bases and J gave up 6 bases; unmatched junction bases: 3. This CDR3 region has 13 residues. CDR3 sequence: CASGLGTGDGYTF. The CDR3 DNA is TGTGCTAGTGGTCTCGGGACAGGGGATGGCTACACCTTC.

This clonotype appeared a few times. J is TRBJ1-1 and V is TRBV29-1, with 8 bases aligning to TRBD1. Germline-derived CDR1 and CDR2 are SQVTM and ANQGSEA. The CDR3 is 13 amino acids. The V and J ends lost 7 bases and 7 bases, in that order; junction bases with no gene match: 11. CDR3 protein: CSAQGAGGDEAFF. CDR3 in DNA: TGCAGCGCCCAGGGGGCAGGGGGCGATGAAGCTTTCTTT.